This TCR beta chain was sequenced in a study of blood T cell repertoires in COVID-19. Across the study: Italy, Spain and the United States were the sources of the convalescent and acute COVID-19 samples. Sample material is recorded as cDNA or gDNA derived from T cells, B-cell-depleted T cells, or PBMCs.

Authors' analysis steps: Amplification from reference gene primers served as the basis for estimated nucleated cell counts. TCRdb's table, derived via immunoSEQ multiplex PCR, lists solely in-frame clones and lacks some. From that table come the V and J calls and clone size; the DNA was used to work out D and trimming. The repertoire holds approximately 150,000 clones, with roughly 80% as singletons. Sequenced material: peripheral blood. The origin of this receptor is a man between 60 and 75 years old with acute or convalescent COVID-19.

The CDR3 region is CASSSDNSPLHF. The DNA for the CDR3 is TGTGCCAGCAGTTCGGACAACTCACCCCTCCACTTT. This chain joins TRBV13 and TRBJ1-6, with TRBD1 as a possible D gene (5 bases). V was trimmed by 6 bases and J by 10 bases, leaving 10 bases between them. Germline CDR1 PRHDT, CDR2 FYEKMQ (reference sequence). CDR3 size: 12 residues.